This T cell receptor beta chain was sequenced during a study of radiotherapy plus CTLA-4 blockade in lung cancer. People whose metastatic non-small-cell lung cancer was chemo-refractory got focal radiation along with CTLA-4 blockade by ipilimumab. Only in-frame clones appear in the TCRdb table, and some are missing; sequencing was by immunoSEQ multiplex PCR. Found here are over 85,000 clones, around 88% of them singletons; the top ten hold roughly 4.6%. This CDR3 is 16 amino acids long. With 0 bases clipped from V and 4 bases from J, the junction kept 3 bases outside the gene matches. Looked up from germline, CDR1 is SGDLS and CDR2 is YYNGEE.

The chain combines TRBV9 with TRBJ2-1; 11 bases match TRBD2. The sequenced sample was peripheral blood, obtained from a patient treated with radiotherapy plus ipilimumab. The sequence was obtained from a human donor with non-small cell lung cancer that progressed on radiotherapy plus ipilimumab. The CDR3, as DNA: TGTGCCAGCAGCGTAGGGGTAGCGGGAGGGTACAATGAGCAGTTCTTC. Translated, it gives CASSVGVAGGYNEQFF.